This T cell receptor beta chain was identified during a study of memory CD4+ T cells and cytomegalovirus serostatus. The sort gate was single viable CD3+CD4+CD8-CD45RO+ cells for memory CD4+ T cells. Original processing notes: After removing out-of-frame reads, 2,204,828 distinct TCRbeta sequences remained. TCRdb keeps only in-frame clones here, not all; method: immunoSEQ multiplex PCR. The V and J calls and the clone size are those of that table, but D and trimming were determined from the DNA. In the table there are some 41,000 clones, about 79% of which are singletons. To note about this clone: The antigen remains undetermined.

Findings and caveats of the study: Suggested: most of the CMV-linked TCR signature lies in CD4+ memory cells. Each of approximately 73 CMV-associated TCRbeta sequences occurred in one to five individuals.

V was pared by 3 bases and J by 2 bases, with 12 bases between. The CDR3 runs to 15 residues. The germline V gene encodes CDR1 KGHSH and CDR2 LQKENI. The material sequenced was memory CD4+ T cells from blood. V gene TRBV18 combines with J gene TRBJ2-3; D is perhaps TRBD2 (5 bases). This clonotype originated in an adult in good health and CMV-seronegative. This CDR3 is CASSPQAGLTDTQYF. In DNA, the CDR3 is TGTGCCAGCTCACCCCAGGCGGGTCTCACAGATACGCAGTATTTT.